This T cell receptor beta chain was identified in a study of blood T cell repertoires in COVID-19. Study summary: Sources were T cells, B-cell-depleted T cells, or PBMCs; the material itself was cDNA or gDNA.

Produced via immunoSEQ multiplex PCR; TCRdb's table is partial and in-frame only. This table holds around 310,000 clones, 90% found once. The CDR3 has 15 residues. The V gene's germline CDR1 is LNHNV and CDR2 YYDKDF (reference sequence). With 0 bases removed from V and 9 bases from J, the gap between germline ends came to 15 bases. The sequencing sample was made of peripheral blood. This TCR derives from a woman aged 30 to 39 with COVID-19, enrolled during active disease. This sequence joins TRBV15 and TRBJ2-1, with D possibly matching TRBD1 (6 bases). For the CDR3, the DNA is TGTGCCACCAGCAGAGATCCTGGGGGCCTTGGTGAGCAGTTCTTC. This translates into CATSRDPGGLGEQFF.